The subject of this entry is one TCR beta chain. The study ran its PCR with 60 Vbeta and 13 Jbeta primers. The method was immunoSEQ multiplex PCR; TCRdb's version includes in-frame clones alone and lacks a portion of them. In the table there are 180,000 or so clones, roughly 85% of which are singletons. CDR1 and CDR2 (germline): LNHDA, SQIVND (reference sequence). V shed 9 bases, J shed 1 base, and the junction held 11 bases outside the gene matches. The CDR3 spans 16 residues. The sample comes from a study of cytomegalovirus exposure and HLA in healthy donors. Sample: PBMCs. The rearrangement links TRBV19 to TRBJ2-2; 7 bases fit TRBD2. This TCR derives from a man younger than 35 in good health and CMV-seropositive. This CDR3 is CASDPGGFENTGELFF. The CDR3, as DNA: TGTGCCAGCGATCCCGGGGGGTTTGAGAACACCGGGGAGCTGTTTTTT.